A single T cell receptor beta chain is shown here with its context. Its specificity is unknown. CDR1 and CDR2 (germline): MGHDK, SYGVNS. The CDR3 has 16 residues. The V gene end was trimmed by 3 bases and the J gene end by 5 bases; junction bases not matched to a gene: 8. Genomic DNA acted as the template from which TCR beta VDJ combination and CDR3 sequence profiling were carried out. TCRdb recomputed calls from the reads with MiXCR, one row per CDR3 protein. The table has some 68,000 distinct CDR3 sequences, roughly 50% seen once. This specimen comes from a study of CD8+CD57+ T cells in acquired aplastic anemia. Study background: CD4+ and CD8+ cells, once sorted, gave DNA averaging approximately 3 ug. Roughly 10.8 million reads were obtained on average for healthy donor CD4+ cells.

Study observations and caveats: Patients versus controls showed no significant CD8+ Simpson's diversity difference.

This receptor was obtained from a human donor in good health, serving as a control. J is TRBJ2-3 and V is TRBV25-1; TRBD2 matches 10 bases. The sequenced sample consisted of sorted CD4+, CD8+, or CD8+CD57+ T cells (not recorded which) from PBMCs. CDR3 protein: CASSDSTTSGVDTQYF. Written as DNA, the CDR3 is TGTGCCAGCAGTGATTCTACAACTAGCGGGGTAGATACGCAGTATTTT. The full variable domain, completed using reference TRBV25-1 and TRBJ2-3, is EADIYQTPRYLVIGTGKKITLECSQTMGHDKMYWYQQDPGMELHLIHYSYGVNSTEKGDLSSESTVSRIRTEHFPLTLESARPSHTSQYLCASSDSTTSGVDTQYFGPGTRLTVL.